This is a list of T cell receptor beta chains from one sample in a study of T-cell reconstitution after alpha-beta-depleted transplantation in children. TCRdb fed the PCR reads into MiXCR, producing one record per CDR3 protein. The sample has hundreds of thousands of distinct CDR3 sequences, roughly 23% seen once; the top ten hold approximately 2.5%. The sample was PBMCs, taken before TCRalphabeta/CD19-depleted stem cell transplant. The receptors were gathered from a girl aged 2 to 9 with Fanconi anemia, due to receive a stem cell transplant. CDR3s include the opening cysteine and the closing phenylalanine or tryptophan. A D gene is named only where the DNA matches it firmly. Clone size is not always given. Where it is, it says once, few, many or a class for expanded clones.

clone_size: few; j_call: TRBJ2-5; v_call: TRBV29-1; d_call: TRBD2; cdr3_nt: TGCAGCGTTGAGGGAGGGTCGGGTTTGCCGGGCGGGACCCAGTACTTC; cdr3_aa: CSVEGGSGLPGGTQYF
clone_size: few; j_call: TRBJ1-2; v_call: TRBV29-1; d_call: -; cdr3_nt: TGCAGCGTTGAAGAAGGTTATCCGAACTATGGCTACACCTTC; cdr3_aa: CSVEEGYPNYGYTF
clone_size: -; j_call: TRBJ2-2; v_call: TRBV25-1; d_call: -; cdr3_nt: TGTGCCAGCAGTGAATTCACTGACGGACTGAACACCGGGGAGCTGTTTTTT; cdr3_aa: CASSEFTDGLNTGELFF
clone_size: many; j_call: TRBJ1-2; v_call: TRBV10-3; d_call: TRBD1; cdr3_nt: TGTGCCACCCAAACGAGACAGGGGCTGTCGTATGGCTACACCTTC; cdr3_aa: CATQTRQGLSYGYTF
clone_size: few; j_call: TRBJ2-2; v_call: TRBV10-3; d_call: -; cdr3_nt: TGTGCCATCAGTGAGGGGGGTCCGAACACCGGGGAGCTGTTTTTT; cdr3_aa: CAISEGGPNTGELFF
clone_size: few; j_call: TRBJ1-2; v_call: TRBV7-9; d_call: -; cdr3_nt: TGTGCCAGCAGCTCAGGGCCCCTCCTTAACTATGGCTACACCTTC; cdr3_aa: CASSSGPLLNYGYTF
clone_size: few; j_call: TRBJ2-1; v_call: TRBV5-1; d_call: TRBD1; cdr3_nt: TGCGCCAGCAGCTTGTTCAGGACAGGGGCCTACAATGAGCAGTTCTTC; cdr3_aa: CASSLFRTGAYNEQFF
clone_size: many; j_call: TRBJ2-2; v_call: TRBV6-5; d_call: TRBD2; cdr3_nt: TGTGCCAGCAGTCGGGGACTAGCGGGATCGGGTACCGGGGAGCTGTTTTTT; cdr3_aa: CASSRGLAGSGTGELFF
clone_size: many; j_call: TRBJ1-3; v_call: TRBV29-1; d_call: -; cdr3_nt: TGCAGCGCACCCCTTGGAAACACCATATATTTT; cdr3_aa: CSAPLGNTIYF
clone_size: -; j_call: TRBJ2-6; v_call: TRBV6-1; d_call: -; cdr3_nt: TGTGCCAGCAAACCGGCGGGAAACTCTGGGGCCAACGTCCTGACTTTC; cdr3_aa: CASKPAGNSGANVLTF
clone_size: many; j_call: TRBJ2-7; v_call: TRBV29-1; d_call: TRBD1; cdr3_nt: TGCAGCGTTGGGGGCAGACAGGGGAGCCCCCCTCAGTACTTC; cdr3_aa: CSVGGRQGSPPQYF
clone_size: -; j_call: TRBJ2-7; v_call: TRBV20-1; d_call: -; cdr3_nt: TGCAGTGCTAGTGGGCGGAGGGAATCCTACGAGCAGTACTTC; cdr3_aa: CSASGRRESYEQYF
clone_size: few; j_call: TRBJ2-2; v_call: TRBV29-1; d_call: -; cdr3_nt: TGCAGCGTTCTTGGTCGGGTGAACACCGGGGAGCTGTTTTTT; cdr3_aa: CSVLGRVNTGELFF
clone_size: few; j_call: TRBJ2-5; v_call: TRBV29-1; d_call: TRBD1; cdr3_nt: TGCAGCGTTGAATGGGGGGGGACAGGGGAGACCCAGTACTTC; cdr3_aa: CSVEWGGTGETQYF
clone_size: few; j_call: TRBJ2-7; v_call: TRBV6-1; d_call: -; cdr3_nt: TGTGCCAGCAGCGAAACAACCCACTCATTCATAGCGGTTTCATACGAGCAGTACTTC; cdr3_aa: CASSETTHSFIAVSYEQYF
clone_size: many; j_call: TRBJ2-7; v_call: TRBV20-1; d_call: -; cdr3_nt: TGCAGTGCTTTAAGGGGAATTTACGAGCAGTACTTC; cdr3_aa: CSALRGIYEQYF
clone_size: many; j_call: TRBJ1-2; v_call: TRBV29-1; d_call: -; cdr3_nt: TGCAGCGTTGGCTACGGCCGCTATGGCTACACCTTC; cdr3_aa: CSVGYGRYGYTF
clone_size: -; j_call: TRBJ2-3; v_call: TRBV20-1; d_call: -; cdr3_nt: TGCAGTGCAAGAATTCCTAGCACAGATACGCAGTATTTT; cdr3_aa: CSARIPSTDTQYF
clone_size: many; j_call: TRBJ2-7; v_call: TRBV12-3/TRBV12-4; d_call: TRBD1; cdr3_nt: TGTGCCAGCAGTCAAACGGGACAGACCTACGAGCAGTACTTC; cdr3_aa: CASSQTGQTYEQYF
clone_size: many; j_call: TRBJ2-1; v_call: TRBV29-1; d_call: -; cdr3_nt: TGCAGCGTTAGGAGGCCGGCCAATGAGCAGTTCTTC; cdr3_aa: CSVRRPANEQFF
clone_size: few; j_call: TRBJ2-3; v_call: TRBV4-1; d_call: -; cdr3_nt: TGCGCCAGCAGCCAAGAAATGGGTGCCCCGGATACGCAGTATTTT; cdr3_aa: CASSQEMGAPDTQYF
clone_size: few; j_call: TRBJ2-7; v_call: TRBV5-4; d_call: TRBD2; cdr3_nt: TGTGCCAGCAGCTTGCCCGGACTAGCGGGGAACGAGCAGTACTTC; cdr3_aa: CASSLPGLAGNEQYF
clone_size: few; j_call: TRBJ1-4; v_call: TRBV29-1; d_call: -; cdr3_nt: TGCAGCGTATGCCGTGGTGATGAAAAACTGTTTTTT; cdr3_aa: CSVCRGDEKLFF
clone_size: many; j_call: TRBJ2-3; v_call: TRBV7-2; d_call: -; cdr3_nt: TGTGCCAGCAGCTTAGCGAAAACTAGCACAGATACGCAGTATTTT; cdr3_aa: CASSLAKTSTDTQYF
clone_size: few; j_call: TRBJ2-1; v_call: TRBV4-1; d_call: -; cdr3_nt: TGCGCCAGCAGCCAAGATACGGGGGTTACAAGCTACAATGAGCAGTTCTTC; cdr3_aa: CASSQDTGVTSYNEQFF
clone_size: many; j_call: TRBJ2-1; v_call: TRBV20-1; d_call: -; cdr3_nt: TGCAGTGCTAATGCGGGCTACAATGAGCAGTTCTTC; cdr3_aa: CSANAGYNEQFF
clone_size: many; j_call: TRBJ2-1; v_call: TRBV5-1; d_call: TRBD2; cdr3_nt: TGCGCCAGCAGCCCGGAACTAGCGGTCAACAATGAGCAGTTCTTC; cdr3_aa: CASSPELAVNNEQFF
clone_size: few; j_call: TRBJ1-5; v_call: TRBV3-1; d_call: -; cdr3_nt: TGTGCCAGCAGCCAAGCGCCTAATCAGCCCCAGCATTTT; cdr3_aa: CASSQAPNQPQHF
clone_size: -; j_call: TRBJ1-2; v_call: TRBV28; d_call: -; cdr3_nt: TGTGCCAGCAGAGCCTCGGGGAGCGGCTACACCTTC; cdr3_aa: CASRASGSGYTF
clone_size: few; j_call: TRBJ2-3; v_call: TRBV5-1; d_call: TRBD2; cdr3_nt: TGCGCCAGCAGCTTGGCTTCTGGCGGGGGAGCCACAGATACGCAGTATTTT; cdr3_aa: CASSLASGGGATDTQYF
clone_size: many; j_call: TRBJ2-1; v_call: TRBV29-1; d_call: -; cdr3_nt: TGCAGCACGGGCCCTAACCTCTACAATGAGCAGTTCTTC; cdr3_aa: CSTGPNLYNEQFF
clone_size: few; j_call: TRBJ1-6; v_call: TRBV20-1; d_call: -; cdr3_nt: TGCAGTGCTAGAGATAAGAGCTCCTATAATTCACCCCTCCACTTT; cdr3_aa: CSARDKSSYNSPLHF
clone_size: -; j_call: TRBJ2-1; v_call: TRBV2; d_call: -; cdr3_nt: TGTGCCAGCCAGTCCGAGTTAAACGATGAGCAGTTCTTC; cdr3_aa: CASQSELNDEQFF
clone_size: -; j_call: TRBJ2-7; v_call: TRBV29-1; d_call: TRBD2; cdr3_nt: TGCAGCGTTGAAGCCGATCGGGCTAGCGGGAGGGCGGAAGAGCAGTACTTC; cdr3_aa: CSVEADRASGRAEEQYF
clone_size: many; j_call: TRBJ2-1; v_call: TRBV12-3/TRBV12-4; d_call: -; cdr3_nt: TGTGCCAGCAGTTTGTTCACCCCGGGGCAGTTCTTC; cdr3_aa: CASSLFTPGQFF
clone_size: -; j_call: TRBJ2-2; v_call: TRBV27; d_call: -; cdr3_nt: TGTGCCAGCAGTTTATCGCTAGACAACACCGGGGAGCTGTTTTTT; cdr3_aa: CASSLSLDNTGELFF
clone_size: many; j_call: TRBJ1-2; v_call: TRBV29-1; d_call: -; cdr3_nt: TGCAGCGTCCAAGGGGCTTTCCCAATCGGGGACAATCTAATCGATGGCTACACCTTC; cdr3_aa: CSVQGAFPIGDNLIDGYTF
clone_size: -; j_call: TRBJ2-5; v_call: TRBV28; d_call: -; cdr3_nt: TGTGCCTATGGTGAGACAATCGAGACCCAGTACTTC; cdr3_aa: CAYGETIETQYF
clone_size: few; j_call: TRBJ1-1; v_call: TRBV29-1; d_call: TRBD1; cdr3_nt: TGCAGCGTGAAGACAGGGCTTAACACTGAAGCTTTCTTT; cdr3_aa: CSVKTGLNTEAFF
clone_size: few; j_call: TRBJ2-5; v_call: TRBV20-1; d_call: TRBD1; cdr3_nt: TGCAGTGCTAGAAGACAGGGTTGGGGACAAGAGACCCAGTACTTC; cdr3_aa: CSARRQGWGQETQYF
clone_size: -; j_call: TRBJ2-1; v_call: TRBV7-2; d_call: TRBD2; cdr3_nt: TGTGCCAGCAGCTTAGCTGTTTTTCTAGCGGGTTCCTACAATGAGCAGTTCTTC; cdr3_aa: CASSLAVFLAGSYNEQFF
clone_size: many; j_call: TRBJ2-3; v_call: TRBV7-2; d_call: -; cdr3_nt: TGTGCCAGCAGCTTAGCGGGCGGGGATTTCACAGATACGCAGTATTTT; cdr3_aa: CASSLAGGDFTDTQYF
clone_size: few; j_call: TRBJ2-7; v_call: TRBV7-2; d_call: -; cdr3_nt: TGTGCCAGCAGCTTAGGGCCGGGACAATACGAGCAGTACTTC; cdr3_aa: CASSLGPGQYEQYF
clone_size: few; j_call: TRBJ2-7; v_call: TRBV29-1; d_call: -; cdr3_nt: TGCAGCGTTGAAGATCAGTGGAGGGAGGAAAACGCCTACGAGCAGTACTTC; cdr3_aa: CSVEDQWREENAYEQYF
clone_size: -; j_call: TRBJ2-2; v_call: TRBV7-8; d_call: -; cdr3_nt: TGTGCCAGCAGCCGGGCAGGGACCACGAACACCGGGGAGCTGTTTTTT; cdr3_aa: CASSRAGTTNTGELFF
clone_size: few; j_call: TRBJ2-1; v_call: TRBV29-1; d_call: -; cdr3_nt: TGCAGCGGGCTGTCAACGAGCTACAATGAGCAGTTCTTC; cdr3_aa: CSGLSTSYNEQFF
clone_size: many; j_call: TRBJ2-7; v_call: TRBV12-3/TRBV12-4; d_call: TRBD1; cdr3_nt: TGTGCCAGCAGCCCCTTGGGGACAGGAGAGCAGTACTTC; cdr3_aa: CASSPLGTGEQYF
clone_size: many; j_call: TRBJ2-1; v_call: TRBV28; d_call: -; cdr3_nt: TGTGCCAGCAGCCTCCCGGGACACCACAATGAGCAGTTCTTC; cdr3_aa: CASSLPGHHNEQFF
clone_size: -; j_call: TRBJ2-1; v_call: TRBV28; d_call: TRBD2; cdr3_nt: TGTGCCAGCAGTTTACCGCGGGGGGGGGCGTTCAATGAGCAGTTCTTC; cdr3_aa: CASSLPRGGAFNEQFF